The sequence of this T cell receptor (beta chain) was determined in a study of blood T cell repertoires in COVID-19. The overall study: From the United States, Italy and Spain came samples of acute and convalescent COVID-19. Nucleic acid was either cDNA or gDNA, and it came from T cells, B-cell-depleted T cells, or PBMCs.

Germline V CDR1 and CDR2: LGHNA, YSLEER. J was trimmed by 7 bases and V by 1 base; bases with no gene match: 12. This CDR3 contains 16 residues. Methods used by the authors: From reference gene primer amplification, estimates of nucleated cell counts were derived. Produced via immunoSEQ multiplex PCR; TCRdb's table is partial and in-frame only. The V and J calls and clone size are taken from that table; D and trimming were inferred from the DNA. The sample has about 170,000 clones; almost 85% are singletons. Sequenced input: peripheral blood. The V call is TRBV4-3, the J call TRBJ2-5; TRBD2 matches 7 bases. This receptor was taken from a man aged 35 to 55 who had recovered from COVID-19. The CDR3 bases are TGCGCCAGCAGCCAAGTTTACGAAGCGGGACCTGGGACCCAGTACTTC. Its protein is CASSQVYEAGPGTQYF.